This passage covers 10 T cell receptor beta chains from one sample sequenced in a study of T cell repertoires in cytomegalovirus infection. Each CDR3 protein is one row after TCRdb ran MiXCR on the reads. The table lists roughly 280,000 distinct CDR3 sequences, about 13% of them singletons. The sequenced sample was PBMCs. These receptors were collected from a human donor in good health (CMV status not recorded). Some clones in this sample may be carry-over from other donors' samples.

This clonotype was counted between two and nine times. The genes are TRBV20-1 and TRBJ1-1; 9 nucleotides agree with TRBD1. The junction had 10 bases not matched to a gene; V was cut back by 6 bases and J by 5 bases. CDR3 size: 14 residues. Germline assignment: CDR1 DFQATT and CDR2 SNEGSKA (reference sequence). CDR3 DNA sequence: TGCAGTGCGCTATACGGGACAGGGAGAACTGAAGCTTTCTTT. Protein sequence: CSALYGTGRTEAFF.

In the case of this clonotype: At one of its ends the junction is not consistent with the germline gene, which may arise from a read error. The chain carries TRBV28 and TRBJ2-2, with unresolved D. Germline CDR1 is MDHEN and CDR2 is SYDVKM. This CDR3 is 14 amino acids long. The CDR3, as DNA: TGTGCCAGCACCTCGGACCTCCGAACCGGCGAGCTGTTTTTT. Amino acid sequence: CASTSDLRTGELFF.

This CDR3 reads CASSFGITDTQYF. CDR3 nucleotide sequence: TGTGCCAGCAGTTTCGGGATCACAGATACGCAGTATTTT. The V gene is TRBV28, the J gene TRBJ2-3; maybe TRBD2 (5 bases). The CDR3 sequence is 13 residues long. V shed 3 bases and J shed 2 bases, with 6 bases lying between them. Germline V CDR1 and CDR2: MDHEN, SYDVKM.

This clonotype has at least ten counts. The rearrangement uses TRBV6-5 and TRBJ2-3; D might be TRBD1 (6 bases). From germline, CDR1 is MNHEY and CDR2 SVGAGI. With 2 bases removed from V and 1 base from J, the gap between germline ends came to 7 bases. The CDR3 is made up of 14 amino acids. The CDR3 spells CASSYTGRTDTQYF. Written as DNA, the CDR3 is TGTGCCAGCAGTTACACAGGGCGCACAGATACGCAGTATTTT.

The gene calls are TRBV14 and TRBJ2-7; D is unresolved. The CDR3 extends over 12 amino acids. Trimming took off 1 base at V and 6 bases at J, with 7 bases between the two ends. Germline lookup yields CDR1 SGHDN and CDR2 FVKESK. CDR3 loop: CASSQARREQYF. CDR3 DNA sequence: TGTGCCAGCAGCCAAGCGCGGCGCGAGCAGTACTTC.

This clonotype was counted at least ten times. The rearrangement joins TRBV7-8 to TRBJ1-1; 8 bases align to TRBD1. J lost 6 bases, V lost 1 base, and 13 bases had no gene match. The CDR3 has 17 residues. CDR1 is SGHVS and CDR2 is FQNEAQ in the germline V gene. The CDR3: CASSLGLARGRTSEAFF. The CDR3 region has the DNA TGTGCCAGCAGCTTAGGGCTTGCCAGGGGGCGAACATCTGAAGCTTTCTTT.

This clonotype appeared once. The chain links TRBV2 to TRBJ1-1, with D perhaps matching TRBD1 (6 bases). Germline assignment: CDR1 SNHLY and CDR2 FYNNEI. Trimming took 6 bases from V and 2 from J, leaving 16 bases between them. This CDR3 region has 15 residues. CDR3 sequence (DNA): TGTGCCAGCAGCCGAGGGCTACAGGGAAACACTGAAGCTTTCTTT. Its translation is CASSRGLQGNTEAFF.

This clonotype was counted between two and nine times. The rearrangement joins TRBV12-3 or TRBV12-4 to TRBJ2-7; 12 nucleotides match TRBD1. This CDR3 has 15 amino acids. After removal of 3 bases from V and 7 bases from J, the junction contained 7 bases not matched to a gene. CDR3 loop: CASSFAGTGGGEQYF. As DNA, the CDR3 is TGTGCCAGCAGTTTCGCCGGGACAGGGGGCGGGGAGCAGTACTTC.

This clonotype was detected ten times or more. This CDR3 is CASSKDRVSTIGQPQHF. The CDR3 nucleotides are TGTGCCAGCAGCAAGGACAGGGTCTCGACGATTGGTCAGCCCCAGCATTTT. This rearrangement joins TRBV7-2 to TRBJ1-5, with TRBD1 matching over 8 bases. The CDR3 loop spans 17 amino acids. The V segment lost 5 bases and the J segment 6 bases; nucleotides outside the gene matches: 15. Per germline, CDR1 SGHTA and CDR2 FQGNSA. The full variable domain, with the rest looked up from reference TRBV7-2 and TRBJ1-5, is GAGVSQSPSNKVTEKGKDVELRCDPISGHTALYWYRQSLGQGLEFLIYFQGNSAPDKSGLPSDRFSAERTGGSVSTLTIQRTQQEDSAVYLCASSKDRVSTIGQPQHFGDGTRLSIL.

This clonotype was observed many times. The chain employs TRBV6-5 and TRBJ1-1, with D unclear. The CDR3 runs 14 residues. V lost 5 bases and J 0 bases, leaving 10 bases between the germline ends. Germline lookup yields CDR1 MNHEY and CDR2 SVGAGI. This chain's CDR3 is CASSPEWVNTEAFF. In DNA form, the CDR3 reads TGTGCCAGCAGTCCCGAGTGGGTGAACACTGAAGCTTTCTTT.